The entry that follows covers one T cell receptor beta chain sequence. Its antigen target is currently unknown. It has no much larger one-base neighbor in the sample; base qualities were not kept. CD8 naive samples consisted of CD45RO-negative cells that were positively selected for CCR7, yielding a CD45RA+CCR7+ population without TemRA cells. The donors were healthy, HIV-negative adults who had no recently reported acute infections or vaccinations. Every donor was a Caucasian adult residing in Nashville, Tennessee, USA. Blood was collected by leukapheresis, and PBMCs were isolated by Ficoll-Histopaque density gradient centrifugation and then cryopreserved in liquid nitrogen vapor phase. Analytical flow cytometry was used to check the purity and quantity of each magnetically sorted T cell population. Genomic DNA was isolated from every sorted fraction and measured by UV absorbance on a Nanodrop 2000c.

Using the deep immunoSEQ assay, TCR CDR3 regions were amplified from genomic DNA by multiplex PCR. Extracted genomic DNA from each cell subset was distributed evenly across all wells of several immunoSEQ 96-well plates, and each plate was treated as a replicate. For sorted subsets, each replicate PCR was loaded with 200 ng genomic DNA, equivalent to 32,000 or so T cell genomes. The purified libraries were quantified using a Qubit 3.0 fluorometer, sized with a Bioanalyzer 2100, and then quantified again using the KAPA Library Quantification kit. Each immunoSEQ 96-well plate was sequenced on its own single-read 150-cycle Illumina NextSeq 550 flow cell. Per the original workflow: Because only junctional sequences without quality scores were contained in the immunoSEQ output, filtering matching that applied to full-length reads could not be performed. Sequences were annotated with PyIR, a Python wrapper for IgBLAST v1.9, and V/J genes and CDR3 were assigned using IMGT germline references. Any read was removed if the V/J assignment was weak (E-value above 1e-6), the CDR3 was missing, or the read contained stop codons, out-of-frame junctions, or ambiguous translated residues. V3J clonotypes were defined as sequences sharing an identical inferred V gene, J gene, and CDR3 amino acid sequence. Percentage overlap between repertoires was computed as shared unique clonotypes divided by the size of the smaller repertoire. RTK rarefaction, the Chao1 estimator, and Recon v2.1 estimates of unobserved clonotypes were used to assess repertoire richness. Generation probabilities were computed with OLGA for all TCRbeta clonotypes obtained by the gDNA method from several donors. The clones in this table, taken by TCRdb from immuneACCESS, are in-frame only. Not every clone is retained; where verified, under half of the shortfall comes from an unresolved V gene, and the cause of the rest is unknown. That table supplies the V and J calls and clone size; D and trimming were determined from the DNA. This sample gives around 610,000 clones in total; about 96% of them show up just once. The top ten hold roughly 0.12% of the sample.

This record belongs to a study of shared clonotypes between healthy human individuals (dated by TCRdb to 2020 to 2021). About the full investigation: A few men and a couple of women, aged 18 to 49 years, made up the cohort. Per donor, three plates each were used for CD4 naive and CD4 memory, two for CD8 naive, and one for CD8 memory. Libraries were prepared and TCR repertoires were sequenced by different laboratories using diverse techniques, in order to increase sequencing depth and limit assay-specific biases. Blood TCR repertoires of five healthy adults were deeply sequenced to estimate repertoire size and the extent of clonotype sharing between individuals. Between about 0.9 and 8.9 billion PBMCs per donor were obtained by leukapheresis.

What the authors observed across the whole study: Only blood was sampled, and tissue TCR repertoires likely differ from those in blood. Pairwise subsampling led to the expectation that sequencing depth would affect the degree of clonotype sharing among donors. Estimated clonotype richness was generally larger for naive than for memory subsets. Compared with non-shared clonotypes, clonotypes shared by all four sorted-subset donors had higher generation probabilities. When a handful of donors were compared, the shared fraction of clonotypes was 5% to 6.5% for naive CD4, 3.5% to 4% for naive CD8, 2% to 2.5% for memory CD4, and less than 0.45% for memory CD8. Incomplete sequencing was indicated by rarefaction of sorted-subset datasets, despite the large sequencing depth. Because the study included only a small number of donors, the genetic and exposure-history diversity represented was limited.

This receptor was obtained from a young woman in good health. Sequencing used naive CD8+ T cells sorted from blood. According to the study, the label for this sample's cell subset or site signals: CD45RA+CCR7+.

The sequenced DNA is TGTGCCACCAGCAGAGATTCCTTGGACAGGGATTCTGGGGCCAACGTCCTGACTTTC. Its protein reads: CATSRDSLDRDSGANVLTF. The V and J segments used are TRBV15 and TRBJ2-6; 8 of the junction bases match TRBD1. The germline V gene (reference sequence) yields LNHNV for CDR1 and YYDKDF for CDR2. Relative to germline, V is missing 0 bases and J is missing 1 base, with 8 bases of the junction outside any gene match. The CDR3 has 19 amino acids, counting the end cysteine and phenylalanine. Solely the CDR3 DNA is kept, with 57 bases framed from the first base.